This passage covers 21 T cell receptor beta chains from one sample sequenced in a study of beta chain features in type 1 diabetes. Study-wide results and limits: Moderately but significantly shorter TCRB CDR3s were found in Type 1 diabetes patients in all four CD4+ subsets.

Every isolated RNA sample was fully reverse transcribed, so sequencing captured expressed TCRB transcripts. This table comes from immunoSEQ multiplex PCR, and its TCRdb copy is limited to in-frame clones, with some not included. The table shows tens of thousands of clones, with 69% occurring only once. These receptors have no identified antigens. What was sequenced was Tregs from blood. The source is a young man with type 1 diabetes.

This chain connects TRBV7-2 to TRBJ2-3; possible D gene TRBD1, 5 bases. The CDR3 is 14 amino acids. CDR1 is SGHTA and CDR2 is FQGNSA in the germline V gene. The V end was cut by 1 base, the J end by 3 bases, with 8 bases between. Here the CDR3 reads CASSLGRTTDTQYF. In DNA, the CDR3 is TGTGCCAGCAGCTTAGGCCGGACAACAGATACGCAGTATTTT.

The gene calls are TRBV27 and TRBJ2-7, with 7 bases matching TRBD1. Germline CDR1 is MNHEY and CDR2 is SMNVEV (reference sequence). V was pared by 3 bases and J by 5 bases, with 7 bases of the junction left unmatched. This CDR3 spans 14 amino acids. DNA of the CDR3: TGTGCCAGCAGTTTCCCTAAGACAGGGCACGAGCAGTACTTC. Translating it yields CASSFPKTGHEQYF.

The V call is TRBV29-1, the J call TRBJ1-2, with D possibly being TRBD1 (5 bases). The CDR3 runs 11 residues. Germline CDR1 and CDR2: SQVTM and ANQGSEA. Trimming left V 2 bases short and J 13 bases short, with 14 bases between. The CDR3 sequence is CSVEQGLIITF. CDR3 sequence (DNA): TGCAGCGTTGAACAGGGCCTTATTATCACCTTC.

V is TRBV7-2 and J is TRBJ2-1, with unresolved D. CDR3 size: 14 residues. Per germline, CDR1 SGHTA and CDR2 FQGNSA. Trimming took 3 bases from V and 4 from J, leaving 10 bases between them. The chain's CDR3 is CASSFSGTYNEQFF. The DNA of the CDR3 is TGTGCCAGCAGCTTCTCTGGCACATACAATGAGCAGTTCTTC.

In its sample, this clone was seen a few times. The genes are TRBV28 and TRBJ2-2; no firm D call. CDR3 length: 11 amino acids. Trimming pared 8 bases from V and 6 bases from J, leaving 7 bases between. Germline CDR1 reads MDHEN; CDR2 reads SYDVKM. The CDR3 bases are TGTGCCAGCTCAGGTCCCGGGGAGCTGTTTTTT. Protein sequence: CASSGPGELFF.

The chain is built from TRBV27 and TRBJ2-3; D gene ambiguous. Trimming removed 5 bases from V and 2 bases from J, with 20 bases in between. The CDR3 is 17 residues long. From germline, CDR1 is MNHEY and CDR2 SMNVEV (reference sequence). Written as DNA, the CDR3 is TGTGCCAGCAGTCCCTACCTCAGCGCGAGAACCACAGATACGCAGTATTTT. Translation: CASSPYLSARTTDTQYF.

The chain couples TRBV19 to TRBJ2-5, with 10 bases identical to TRBD2. The CDR3 runs to 15 residues. The germline V gene has CDR1 LNHDA and CDR2 SQIVND (reference sequence). V gave up 6 bases and J gave up 2 bases; unmatched junction bases: 6. The CDR3 is CASRELAGRQETQYF. The CDR3 coding sequence is TGTGCCAGTAGGGAACTAGCGGGGAGACAAGAGACCCAGTACTTC.

This sequence joins TRBV6-6 and TRBJ1-5; 7 nucleotides align to TRBD1. The V gene end was trimmed by 2 bases and the J gene end by 5 bases; junction bases not matched to a gene: 3. The CDR3 is 14 amino acids. Germline loops: CDR1 MNHNY, CDR2 SVGAGI (reference sequence). Here the CDR3 DNA reads TGTGCCAGCAGTTACGACAGGGACCATCAGCCCCAGCATTTT. It codes for CASSYDRDHQPQHF.

This clone has more than one count but fewer than ten. V and J are TRBV6-9 and TRBJ1-5; D ambiguous. Trimming shortened V by 0 bases and J by 1 base, and 7 bases separated the two germline ends. There are 15 residues in the CDR3. CDR1 MNHGY and CDR2 SVAAGI come from the germline V gene. In DNA form, the CDR3 reads TGTGCCAGCAGTTATTCCCGACACAGCAATCAGCCCCAGCATTTT. This translates into CASSYSRHSNQPQHF.

The chain links TRBV5-6 to TRBJ2-5; no clear D gene. Trimming took 2 bases from V and 2 from J, leaving 7 bases between them. The CDR3 covers 13 residues. The germline gives CDR1 SGHDT, CDR2 YYEEEE. The CDR3: CASSFYSQETQYF. CDR3 nucleotides: TGTGCCAGCAGCTTTTACAGTCAAGAGACCCAGTACTTC.

In its sample, this clone was seen a few times. The chain recombines TRBV30 with TRBJ2-7; TRBD2 is a possible D gene (5 bases). There are 12 residues in the CDR3. The germline gives CDR1 GTSNPN, CDR2 SVGIG (reference sequence). Trimming pared 2 bases from V and 7 bases from J, leaving 12 bases between. Here the CDR3 DNA reads TGTGCCTGGAGTCCCGTTCGGGGAGAGCAGTACTTC. Its translation is CAWSPVRGEQYF.

This clone is labeled large. This rearrangement joins TRBV7-2 to TRBJ1-3; 7 nucleotides agree with TRBD1. The CDR3 loop spans 16 amino acids. With 7 bases clipped from V and 0 bases from J, the junction kept 9 bases outside the gene matches. The V gene's germline CDR1 is SGHTA and CDR2 FQGNSA. CDR3 nucleotide sequence: TGTGCCAGCACCCCTGGAGGGGGCCGCTCTGGAAACACCATATATTTT. Translated, it gives CASTPGGGRSGNTIYF.

This clone was seen a few times. The gene calls are TRBV5-4 and TRBJ2-7, with TRBD1 matching 7 bases. The germline gives CDR1 SGHNT, CDR2 YYREEE (reference sequence). This CDR3 has 15 amino acids. V shed 4 bases, J shed 0 bases, and the junction held 7 bases outside the gene matches. The CDR3 reads CASSRGQSSSYEQYF. The DNA of the CDR3 is TGTGCCAGCAGCCGGGGACAGTCAAGCTCCTACGAGCAGTACTTC.

In nucleotides, the CDR3 is TGCGCCAGCAGCTCGGGGTGGGCAGCCTACGAGCAGTACTTC. Its translation is CASSSGWAAYEQYF. The chain recombines TRBV5-1 with TRBJ2-7, with a weak D call TRBD2 (5 bases). This CDR3 contains 14 residues. V lost 3 bases, J lost 2 bases, and 12 bases lay in between. The V gene's germline CDR1 is SGHRS and CDR2 YFSETQ. Looking up the rest from reference TRBV5-1 and TRBJ2-7 gives the full variable domain: KAGVTQTPRYLIKTRGQQVTLSCSPISGHRSVSWYQQTPGQGLQFLFEYFSETQRNKGNFPGRFSGRQFSNSRSEMNVSTLELGDSALYLCASSSGWAAYEQYFGPGTRLTVT.

V is TRBV6-5 and J is TRBJ2-5, with 7 bases that match TRBD1. The assigned J gene may be wrong: the sequence end matches TRBJ2-7 better. This CDR3 has 14 amino acids. Germline CDR1 is MNHEY and CDR2 is SVGAGI. CDR3 coding DNA: TGTGCCAGCAGTTACTCGAGGGGGCCCTACGAGCAGTACTTC. This translates into CASSYSRGPYEQYF.

V is TRBV5-1 and J is TRBJ1-2; TRBD1 aligns across 9 bases. V gave up 4 bases and J gave up 8 bases; unmatched junction bases: 12. CDR1 and CDR2 (germline): SGHRS, YFSETQ. There are 15 residues in the CDR3. CDR3 sequence reads: CASSREGQGIGGYTF. In nucleotides, the CDR3 is TGCGCCAGCAGCCGAGAGGGACAGGGTATTGGCGGCTACACCTTC.

The rearrangement joins TRBV19 to TRBJ2-3; 11 bases align to TRBD2. This CDR3 is built from 15 residues. V gave up 6 bases and J gave up 4 bases; unmatched junction bases: 6. The V gene's germline CDR1 is LNHDA and CDR2 SQIVND (reference sequence). The CDR3 region is CASRQLAGDSDTQYF. The CDR3 DNA reads as TGTGCCAGTAGGCAACTAGCGGGAGACTCAGATACGCAGTATTTT.

A few counts support this clone. The CDR3 DNA reads TGCGCCAGCAGCTTGAATCCCGGGAATTACTACGAGCAGTACTTC. Translating gives CASSLNPGNYYEQYF. The chain combines TRBV5-1 with TRBJ2-7; D may be TRBD2 (5 bases). Germline V lookup: CDR1 SGHRS, CDR2 YFSETQ. The V and J ends lost 1 base and 3 bases respectively, with 14 bases between them. The CDR3 totals 15 residues.

The chain joins TRBV7-9 to TRBJ2-3; 9 bases align to TRBD2. V dropped 0 bases and J dropped 9; count of bases not matched to a gene: 7. The CDR3 is 15 amino acids. Per germline, CDR1 SEHNR and CDR2 FQNEAQ (reference sequence). The chain's CDR3 is CASSLALRAGGTQYF. DNA for the CDR3: TGTGCCAGCAGCTTAGCGCTCAGAGCGGGAGGAACGCAGTATTTT. Full variable domain (rest looked up from reference TRBV7-9 and TRBJ2-3): DTGVSQNPRHKITKRGQNVTFRCDPISEHNRLYWYRQTLGQGPEFLTYFQNEAQLEKSRLLSDRFSAERPKGSFSTLEIQRTEQGDSAMYLCASSLALRAGGTQYFGPGTRLTVL.

The J gene is TRBJ2-7, the V gene TRBV10-2; TRBD1 is a possible D gene (5 bases). V lost 5 bases, J lost 3 bases, and 11 bases lay in between. The V gene's germline CDR1 is WSHSY and CDR2 SAAADI. This CDR3 region has 13 residues. CDR3 residues: CASSQRQLYEQYF. The CDR3 nucleotides read TGCGCCAGCAGTCAGCGACAGCTCTACGAGCAGTACTTC.

This rearrangement joins TRBV7-2 to TRBJ2-7; possible D gene TRBD2, 6 bases. The V gene lost 5 bases and the J gene lost 1 base, with 12 bases spanning the gap. The CDR3 runs 14 residues. Germline CDR1 SGHTA, CDR2 FQGNSA. The CDR3 region has the DNA TGTGCCAGCAGCCCCTGGGACTTTTCCTACGAGCAGTACTTC. Its translation: CASSPWDFSYEQYF. Full variable domain (missing parts from reference TRBV7-2 and TRBJ2-7): GAGVSQSPSNKVTEKGKDVELRCDPISGHTALYWYRQSLGQGLEFLIYFQGNSAPDKSGLPSDRFSAERTGGSVSTLTIQRTQQEDSAVYLCASSPWDFSYEQYFGPGTRLTVT.